This passage covers 29 T cell receptor beta chains from one sample sequenced in a study of T cells in Graves' hyperthyroidism and ophthalmopathy. Template material for amplifying TCR beta CDR3 regions consisted of RNA transcripts. The primer set for the first-round RT-PCR of the TCR CDR3 was HTBI. TCRdb independently ran MiXCR on the multiplex PCR reads; one entry per CDR3 protein. The sample has approximately 400,000 distinct CDR3 sequences, roughly 13% seen once; the top ten hold less than 25%. Material: blood. The receptors were gathered from a man aged 25 to 40 with Graves' hyperthyroidism that later progressed to Graves' ophthalmopathy.

The table lists this clonotype with a few counts. This rearrangement joins TRBV24-1 to TRBJ1-5; 8 bases agree with TRBD1. CDR1 and CDR2 (germline): KGHDR, SFDVKD. CDR3 length equals 21 residues. V shed 3 bases and J 4 bases; nucleotides not matched to a gene: 22. CDR3 DNA: TGTGCCACCAGTGATATTGGACAGGGAAACTACCACCTGCAACCGAATCAGCCCCAGCATTTT. Its translation is CATSDIGQGNYHLQPNQPQHF.

The chain is built from TRBV7-9 and TRBJ2-3; TRBD1 aligns across 7 bases. V lost 1 base, J lost 6 bases, and 4 bases stayed unmatched. CDR1 SEHNR and CDR2 FQNEAQ come from the germline V gene (reference sequence). The CDR3 is 14 amino acids. The DNA for the CDR3 is TGTGCCAGCAGCTTAGACTCGACAGGGGATACGCAGTATTTT. Protein sequence: CASSLDSTGDTQYF.

At least ten counts were recorded for this clonotype. The CDR3 sequence: CASSLGPDLYEQYF. As DNA, the CDR3 is TGTGCCAGCAGTTTGGGACCGGATTTATACGAGCAGTACTTC. The chain recombines TRBV28 with TRBJ2-7; D possibly matches TRBD1 or TRBD2 (5 bases each). This CDR3 region has 14 residues. V shed 3 bases and J shed 4 bases, with 13 bases lying between them. Germline V gene sequence: CDR1 MDHEN, CDR2 SYDVKM. Supplemented by reference TRBV28 and TRBJ2-7, the full variable domain reads DVKVTQSSRYLVKRTGEKVFLECVQDMDHENMFWYRQDPGLGLRLIYFSYDVKMKEKGDIPEGYSVSREKKERFSLILESASTNQTSMYLCASSLGPDLYEQYFGPGTRLTVT.

This clonotype appeared many times. The chain recombines TRBV30 with TRBJ2-1, with D perhaps given as TRBD1 or TRBD2 (5 bases each). The CDR3 consists of 14 residues. The germline CDR1 and CDR2 sequences are GTSNPN and SVGIG (reference sequence). V lost 5 bases to trimming and J lost 0 bases, with 11 bases between them. For the CDR3, the DNA is TGTGCCTGGGGGACGTGGAGCTCCTACAATGAGCAGTTCTTC. It codes for CAWGTWSSYNEQFF.

In its sample, this clonotype was seen many times. The chain carries TRBV5-1 and TRBJ1-1; possible D gene TRBD1, 6 bases. Trimming cost V 0 bases and J 8 bases, with 14 bases left between them. Germline V CDR1 and CDR2: SGHRS, YFSETQ. CDR3 length: 14 residues. In DNA, the CDR3 is TGCGCCAGCAGCTTGGCTAGGGGACAAGGCGAAGCTTTCTTT. Residues: CASSLARGQGEAFF.

This clonotype was recorded many times. The chain uses TRBV28 and TRBJ2-7; tentatively, D is TRBD1 (6 bases). This CDR3 is 13 amino acids long. Germline loops: CDR1 MDHEN, CDR2 SYDVKM. With 5 bases removed from V and 2 bases from J, the gap between germline ends came to 10 bases. DNA of the CDR3: TGTGCCAGCAGTCGGACAGTAACCTACGAGCAGTACTTC. Encoded protein: CASSRTVTYEQYF.

There are many counts of this clonotype. The CDR3 nucleotides read TGCAGTCGTGCGGTTAACTATGGCTACACCTTC. Its translation: CSRAVNYGYTF. The chain combines TRBV20-1 with TRBJ1-2; D call uncertain. V lost 8 bases and J 1 base, leaving 8 bases between the germline ends. Germline V CDR1 and CDR2: DFQATT, SNEGSKA (reference sequence). The CDR3 has 11 amino acids.

This clonotype was counted ten times or more. The rearrangement links TRBV28 to TRBJ2-2; D not resolved. This CDR3 region has 13 residues. The V and J ends lost 2 bases and 8 bases respectively, with 9 bases between them. CDR1 and CDR2 from the germline V gene are MDHEN and SYDVKM. CDR3 amino acids: CASSLRPYGELFF. The CDR3 region has the DNA TGTGCCAGCAGTTTACGTCCTTATGGGGAGCTGTTTTTT.

This clonotype was seen more than once but under ten times. V gene TRBV18 combines with J gene TRBJ1-4; possible D gene TRBD1, 6 bases. CDR3 length: 14 residues. The V and J ends lost 0 bases and 8 bases respectively, with 10 bases between them. Germline V lookup: CDR1 KGHSH, CDR2 LQKENI. As DNA, the CDR3 is TGTGCCAGCTCACCACCGGAGGACAGAGAAAAACTGTTTTTT. This translates into CASSPPEDREKLFF.

The chain has TRBV7-3 and TRBJ2-5; D perhaps matches TRBD2 (6 bases). CDR1 is SGHTA and CDR2 is FQGTGA in the germline V gene. The CDR3 is 15 amino acids. Between the trimmed V and J ends, which lost 2 bases and 4 bases, there was a span of 14 bases. CDR3 loop: CASSLVGGTRETQYF. Here the CDR3 DNA reads TGTGCCAGCAGCTTAGTCGGGGGAACAAGAGAGACCCAGTACTTC.

This clonotype was observed a handful of times. The chain carries TRBV19 and TRBJ1-2; D is unclear. Trimming pared 3 bases from V and 4 bases from J, leaving 21 bases between. The CDR3 is 17 residues long. The germline V gene encodes CDR1 LNHDA and CDR2 SQIVND (reference sequence). The CDR3 coding sequence is TGTGCCAGTAGTATTACCGGAGAGAGACATCGGGGCTATGGCTACACCTTC. It translates to CASSITGERHRGYGYTF. Full variable domain (rest looked up from reference TRBV19 and TRBJ1-2): DGGITQSPKYLFRKEGQNVTLSCEQNLNHDAMYWYRQDPGQGLRLIYYSQIVNDFQKGDIAEGYSVSREKKESFPLTVTSAQKNPTAFYLCASSITGERHRGYGYTFGSGTRLTVV.

The sample holds many counts of this clonotype. J is TRBJ2-7 and V is TRBV16; either TRBD1 or TRBD2 may fit D (5 bases each). CDR1 and CDR2 from the germline V gene are KGHSY and FQNENV. V was shortened by 5 bases and J by 9 bases, with 17 bases between the two germline ends. This CDR3 is 13 amino acids long. Here the CDR3 reads CASSADNGGLQYF. Written as DNA, the CDR3 is TGTGCCAGCAGCGCGGATAATGGGGGATTGCAGTACTTC.

At least ten counts were recorded for this clonotype. The rearrangement uses TRBV6-1 and TRBJ2-5, with 13 bases fitting TRBD2. CDR3 length: 16 residues. The germline gives CDR1 MNHNS, CDR2 SASEGT. V lost 7 bases, J lost 0 bases, and 5 bases stayed unmatched. Here the CDR3 DNA reads TGTGCCAGCAACTCGGGACTAGCGGGGAACCAAGAGACCCAGTACTTC. It codes for CASNSGLAGNQETQYF.

This clonotype was picked up many times. V and J are TRBV24-1 and TRBJ2-5, with 13 nucleotides matching TRBD2. Germline trimming cut 3 bases from V and 5 bases from J; bases unmatched to any gene: 5. The germline V gene encodes CDR1 KGHDR and CDR2 SFDVKD. The CDR3 sequence is 16 residues long. CDR3 DNA sequence: TGTGCCACCAGTGATCCGGGACTAGCGGGGTACGAGACCCAGTACTTC. This encodes CATSDPGLAGYETQYF.

The gene calls are TRBV16 and TRBJ2-7; D remains unclear. This CDR3 is built from 13 residues. CDR1 and CDR2 (germline): KGHSY, FQNENV. V gave up 1 base and J gave up 3 bases, with 7 bases separating them. CDR3 sequence (DNA): TGTGCCAGCAGCCAATTTCCCCTCTACGAGCAGTACTTC. Translation gives CASSQFPLYEQYF.

In this sample, this clonotype turned up many times. The V gene is TRBV27, the J gene TRBJ2-1; TRBD2 agrees at 14 bases. This CDR3 contains 18 residues. V lost 9 bases to trimming and J lost 9 bases; unmatched junction nucleotides: 19. From germline, CDR1 is MNHEY and CDR2 SMNVEV (reference sequence). Here the CDR3 reads CASPETNFGTSGGCEQFF. Written as DNA, the CDR3 is TGTGCCAGTCCGGAAACAAACTTCGGGACTAGCGGGGGTTGTGAGCAGTTCTTC.

This chain joins TRBV28 and TRBJ2-3; TRBD1 matches at 9 bases. The CDR3 covers 15 residues. The junction had 5 bases not matched to a gene; V was cut back by 6 bases and J by 1 base. The germline gives CDR1 MDHEN, CDR2 SYDVKM. The CDR3 reads CASREQGAGTDTQYF. In DNA form, the CDR3 reads TGTGCCAGCAGGGAACAGGGGGCTGGCACAGATACGCAGTATTTT.

Regarding this clonotype: The junction shows a germline mismatch at one end, possibly a read error. This sequence joins TRBV3-1 and TRBJ2-1; D is ambiguous. CDR1 and CDR2 from the germline V gene are LGHDT and YNNKEL (reference sequence). The length of the CDR3 is 13 residues. The CDR3 is CARSRFNLNEQFF. DNA of the CDR3: TGTGCCCGCAGCCGATTTAACTTGAATGAGCAGTTCTTC.

This clonotype was recorded many times. The chain recombines TRBV12-3 or TRBV12-4 with TRBJ1-5; TRBD1 matches at 8 bases. J gave up 4 bases and V 7 bases, and 6 bases lay outside the gene matches. The CDR3 runs 14 residues. The CDR3 DNA follows: TGTGCCAGCACCGAGACAGGGGTTAATCAGCCCCAGCATTTT. Protein: CASTETGVNQPQHF.

This clonotype was recorded at least ten times. This chain links TRBV3-1 with TRBJ2-2; tentatively, D is TRBD1 or TRBD2 (5 bases each). The CDR3 spans 14 residues. Trimming left V 3 bases short and J 1 base short, with 6 bases between. Germline loops: CDR1 LGHDT, CDR2 YNNKEL (reference sequence). In DNA form, the CDR3 reads TGTGCCAGCAGCCAGGGGGAGAACACCGGGGAGCTGTTTTTT. This encodes CASSQGENTGELFF.

V and J are TRBV13 and TRBJ2-7; maybe TRBD2 (5 bases). This CDR3 is built from 16 residues. Trimming pared 5 bases from V and 4 bases from J, leaving 21 bases between. CDR1 is PRHDT and CDR2 is FYEKMQ in the germline V gene (reference sequence). The chain's CDR3 is CASSNQTRPRDYEQYF. The CDR3 nucleotides are TGTGCCAGCAGCAATCAAACCAGGCCCCGGGATTACGAGCAGTACTTC.

This clonotype was seen a few times. The V call is TRBV5-1, the J call TRBJ2-7; D is perhaps TRBD2 (6 bases). V dropped 5 bases and J dropped 0 bases, with 15 bases sitting between them. CDR1 and CDR2 from the germline V gene are SGHRS and YFSETQ. The CDR3 totals 15 residues. The DNA for the CDR3 is TGCGCCAGCAGACTATCCGGGGGAATCTCCTACGAGCAGTACTTC. Protein: CASRLSGGISYEQYF. The full variable domain, its missing parts supplied by reference TRBV5-1 and TRBJ2-7, is KAGVTQTPRYLIKTRGQQVTLSCSPISGHRSVSWYQQTPGQGLQFLFEYFSETQRNKGNFPGRFSGRQFSNSRSEMNVSTLELGDSALYLCASRLSGGISYEQYFGPGTRLTVT.

This clonotype was recorded at least ten times. DNA for the CDR3: TGTGCCAGCAGCTGGACAGGGGGCGATTCACCCCTCCACTTT. Amino acid sequence: CASSWTGGDSPLHF. The rearrangement links TRBV11-2 to TRBJ1-6; 11 bases align to TRBD1. The CDR3 is 14 amino acids. In germline, CDR1 is SGHAT, CDR2 FQNNGV. V lost 4 bases, J lost 8 bases, and 1 base stayed unmatched.

Many counts were recorded for this clonotype. This chain connects TRBV6-5 to TRBJ1-2; 7 nucleotides align to TRBD1. There are 16 residues in the CDR3. Trimming took 0 bases from V and 6 from J; bases not matched to a gene: 10. Germline-derived CDR1 and CDR2 are MNHEY and SVGAGI. CDR3 sequence (DNA): TGTGCCAGCAGTTACTCGCGGTTAGGGGGCGAGGATGGCTACACCTTC. Amino acid sequence: CASSYSRLGGEDGYTF.

The J gene is TRBJ2-3, the V gene TRBV6-1; TRBD1 agrees at 9 bases. Germline values: CDR1 MNHNS, CDR2 SASEGT. There are 14 residues in the CDR3. Trimming at V came to 8 bases and at J to 1 base, leaving 4 bases not matched to a gene. This CDR3 is CASRRQGGTDTQYF. DNA of the CDR3: TGTGCCAGCCGCCGACAGGGGGGCACAGATACGCAGTATTTT.

Ten or more counts support this clonotype. The J gene is TRBJ1-1, the V gene TRBV28; possibly TRBD1 for D (6 bases). The CDR3 runs 15 residues. Trimming stripped 0 bases from V and 4 bases from J, with 12 bases between. In germline, CDR1 is MDHEN, CDR2 SYDVKM. The CDR3 nucleotides read TGTGCCAGCAGTTTATGGACAGGAGGGTTCACTGAAGCTTTCTTT. This gives the protein CASSLWTGGFTEAFF.

This clonotype was seen ten or more times. This rearrangement joins TRBV11-2 to TRBJ1-1; D unresolved. The V and J ends lost 1 base and 4 bases respectively, with 13 bases between them. In germline, CDR1 is SGHAT, CDR2 FQNNGV. The CDR3 has 15 amino acids. CDR3 sequence: CASSLVDPPITEAFF. The CDR3 DNA reads as TGTGCCAGCAGCTTAGTTGACCCACCGATCACTGAAGCTTTCTTT.

Many counts were recorded for this clonotype. The gene calls are TRBV2 and TRBJ2-5; 13 nucleotides line up with TRBD2. Germline V CDR1 and CDR2: SNHLY, FYNNEI. The CDR3 totals 16 residues. The V segment lost 6 bases and the J segment 2 bases; nucleotides outside the gene matches: 6. The CDR3 sequence is CASSVTSGGDQETQYF. The DNA of the CDR3 is TGTGCCAGCAGCGTAACTAGCGGGGGGGATCAAGAGACCCAGTACTTC.

This clonotype has ten or more counts. V usage is TRBV7-2 and J usage is TRBJ1-6, with a tentative D call TRBD1 (5 bases). CDR1 is SGHTA, CDR2 FQGNSA, per germline. The V and J ends lost 5 bases and 13 bases respectively, with 18 bases between them. The CDR3 extends over 14 amino acids. The CDR3 region has the DNA TGTGCCAGCAGCGCCAGGGTCAGGGATATCCCCCTCCACTTT. Encoded protein: CASSARVRDIPLHF.